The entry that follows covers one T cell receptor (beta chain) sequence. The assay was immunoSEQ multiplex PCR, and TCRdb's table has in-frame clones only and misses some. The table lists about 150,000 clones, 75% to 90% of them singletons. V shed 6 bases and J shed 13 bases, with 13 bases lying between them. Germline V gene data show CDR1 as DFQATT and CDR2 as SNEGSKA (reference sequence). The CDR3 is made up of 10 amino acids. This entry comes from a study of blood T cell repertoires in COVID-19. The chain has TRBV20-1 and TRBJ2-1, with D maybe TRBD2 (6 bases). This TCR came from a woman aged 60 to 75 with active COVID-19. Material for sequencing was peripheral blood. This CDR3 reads CSAGGAIQFF. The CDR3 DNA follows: TGCAGTGCGGGCGGGGCTATCCAGTTCTTC.